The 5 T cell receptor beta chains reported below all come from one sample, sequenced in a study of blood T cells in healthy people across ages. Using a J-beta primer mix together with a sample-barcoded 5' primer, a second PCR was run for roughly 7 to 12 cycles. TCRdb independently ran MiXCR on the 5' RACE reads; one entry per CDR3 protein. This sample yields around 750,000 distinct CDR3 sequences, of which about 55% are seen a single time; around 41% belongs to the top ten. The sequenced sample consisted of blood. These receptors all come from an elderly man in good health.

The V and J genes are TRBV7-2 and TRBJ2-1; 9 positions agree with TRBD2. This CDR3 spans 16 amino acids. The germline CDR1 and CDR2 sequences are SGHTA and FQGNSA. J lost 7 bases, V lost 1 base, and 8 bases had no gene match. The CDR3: CASSLDAGGPLNEQFF. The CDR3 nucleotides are TGTGCCAGCAGCTTAGACGCGGGAGGGCCGCTGAATGAGCAGTTCTTC.

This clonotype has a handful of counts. CDR3 sequence (DNA): TGTGCCAGCAGTTTTAGGTGGGGACTAGCTAGGAATGAGCAGTTCTTC. Translation: CASSFRWGLARNEQFF. The V call is TRBV12-3 or TRBV12-4, the J call TRBJ2-1; 9 nucleotides match TRBD2. This CDR3 contains 16 residues. The junction had 10 bases not matched to a gene; V was cut back by 3 bases and J by 7 bases.

Written as DNA, the CDR3 is TGTGCCAGCAGTGACCTCATTCCCTACAAAAACATTCAGTACTTC. Encoded protein: CASSDLIPYKNIQYF. The chain links TRBV6-4 to TRBJ2-4; D uncertain. The V and J ends lost 2 bases and 3 bases respectively, with 11 bases between them. The germline gives CDR1 MRHNA, CDR2 SNTAGT. The CDR3 runs 15 residues.

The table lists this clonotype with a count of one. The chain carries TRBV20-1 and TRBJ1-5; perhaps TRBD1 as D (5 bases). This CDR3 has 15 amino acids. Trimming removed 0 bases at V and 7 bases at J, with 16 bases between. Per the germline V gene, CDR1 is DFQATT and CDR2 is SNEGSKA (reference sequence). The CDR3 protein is CSARDMAQGRQPQHF. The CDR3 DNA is TGCAGTGCTAGAGATATGGCGCAGGGCAGGCAGCCCCAGCATTTT.

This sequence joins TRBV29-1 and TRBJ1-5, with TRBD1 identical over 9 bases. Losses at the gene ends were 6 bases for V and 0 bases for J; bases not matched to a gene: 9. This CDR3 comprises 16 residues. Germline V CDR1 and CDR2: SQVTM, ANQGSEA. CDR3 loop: CSVSLQGANSNQPQHF. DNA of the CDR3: TGCAGCGTAAGTTTACAGGGGGCGAATAGCAATCAGCCCCAGCATTTT. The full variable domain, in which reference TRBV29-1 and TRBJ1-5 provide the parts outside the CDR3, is SAVISQKPSRDICQRGTSLTIQCQVDSQVTMMFWYRQQPGQSLTLIATANQGSEATYESGFVIDKFPISRPNLTFSTLTVSNMSPEDSSIYLCSVSLQGANSNQPQHFGDGTRLSIL.